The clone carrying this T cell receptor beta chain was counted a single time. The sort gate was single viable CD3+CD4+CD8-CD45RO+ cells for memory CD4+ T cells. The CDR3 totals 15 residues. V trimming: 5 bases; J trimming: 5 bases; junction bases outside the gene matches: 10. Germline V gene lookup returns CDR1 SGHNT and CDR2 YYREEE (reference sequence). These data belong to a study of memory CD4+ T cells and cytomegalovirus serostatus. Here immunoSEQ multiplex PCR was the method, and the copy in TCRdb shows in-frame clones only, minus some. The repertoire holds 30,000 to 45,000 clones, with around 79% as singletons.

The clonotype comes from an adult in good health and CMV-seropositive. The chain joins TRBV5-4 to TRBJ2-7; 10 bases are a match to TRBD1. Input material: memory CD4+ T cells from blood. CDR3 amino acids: CASSLPGTGAHEQYF. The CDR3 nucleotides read TGTGCCAGCAGTCTTCCCGGGACAGGGGCCCACGAGCAGTACTTC.